This T cell receptor beta chain is drawn from a study of shared clonotypes between healthy human individuals. For sorted subsets, 200 ng DNA per replicate equaled tens of thousands of T cell genomes. Generated by immunoSEQ multiplex PCR, the TCRdb table keeps only in-frame clones and is missing some. The sample carries 1.4 million or so clones, approximately 98.5% recorded once. Trimming stripped 0 bases from V and 7 bases from J, with 17 bases between. Germline V gives CDR1 SGHDT, CDR2 YYEEEE. The CDR3 totals 16 residues. General study results and limits: Clonotype sharing among the donors was expected to vary with sequencing depth. Memory subsets generally showed lower estimated richness than naive subsets.

As concerns this clone: The target antigen is unknown.

Sequencing was performed on naive CD4+ T cells sorted from blood. Subset indicated: CD45RA+ positively selected. The source of this sequence is a man aged 25 to 40 in good health. The genes are TRBV5-6 and TRBJ1-3; a weak D match, TRBD1 (6 bases). The CDR3 DNA reads TGTGCCAGCAGCTTGGGAGCGGGGGCCTTCCGGAACACCATATATTTT. Protein sequence: CASSLGAGAFRNTIYF.